This T cell receptor (beta chain) was observed in a study of blood T cell repertoires in COVID-19. Study details: Samples taken during acute and convalescent COVID-19 were collected in the United States, Italy and Spain.

Germline V gene lookup returns CDR1 SGDLS and CDR2 YYNGEE. The CDR3 spans 14 residues. Original analysis: Reference gene primer amplification gave estimated nucleated cell counts. Assay: immunoSEQ multiplex PCR; the TCRdb copy retains only in-frame clones and omits some. Clone size and V and J calls were adopted from that table, with D and trimming inferred from the DNA. The sample has about 56,000 clones, around 89% seen once; the top ten hold around 20%. As for this clone: Germline is not matched at one junction end, which may reflect a read error.

This rearrangement joins TRBV9 to TRBJ2-1; TRBD2 agrees at 9 bases. The sequenced sample was peripheral blood. The receptor comes from a human donor in a cohort sampled during active COVID-19. The CDR3 reads CASSVDGSGGRLVF. In DNA, the CDR3 is TGTGCCAGCAGCGTAGATGGTAGCGGGGGCCGTTTGGTCTTC.